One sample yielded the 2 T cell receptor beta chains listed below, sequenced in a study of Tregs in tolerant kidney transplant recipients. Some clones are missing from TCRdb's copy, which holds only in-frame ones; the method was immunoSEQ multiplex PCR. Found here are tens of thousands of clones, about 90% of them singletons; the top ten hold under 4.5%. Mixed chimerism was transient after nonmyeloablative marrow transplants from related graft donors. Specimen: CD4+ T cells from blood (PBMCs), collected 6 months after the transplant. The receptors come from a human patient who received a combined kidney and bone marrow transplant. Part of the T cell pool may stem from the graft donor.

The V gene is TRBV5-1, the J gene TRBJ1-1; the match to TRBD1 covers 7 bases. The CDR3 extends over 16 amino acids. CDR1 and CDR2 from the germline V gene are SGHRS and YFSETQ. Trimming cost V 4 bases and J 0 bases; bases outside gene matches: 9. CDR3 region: CASSSTRGSMNTEAFF. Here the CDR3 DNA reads TGCGCCAGCAGCAGCACCAGGGGGAGTATGAACACTGAAGCTTTCTTT.

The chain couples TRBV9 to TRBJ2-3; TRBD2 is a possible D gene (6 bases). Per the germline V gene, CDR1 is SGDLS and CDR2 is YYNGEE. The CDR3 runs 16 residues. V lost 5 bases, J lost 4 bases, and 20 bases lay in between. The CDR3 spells CASSGMGGGGADTQYF. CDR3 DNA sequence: TGTGCCAGCAGTGGAATGGGGGGAGGAGGTGCAGATACGCAGTATTTT.